These 31 T cell receptor beta chains share one sample of origin, sequenced in a study of cytomegalovirus exposure and HLA in healthy donors. Researchers ran the PCR with 60 Vbeta and 13 Jbeta primers. Assay: immunoSEQ multiplex PCR; the TCRdb copy retains only in-frame clones and omits some. The repertoire consists of 160,000 or so clones, with about 77% occurring once and the leading ten covering over 2%. The sample taken for sequencing was PBMCs. All receptors come from a man between 60 and 75 years old in good health and CMV-seronegative.

The chain recombines TRBV25-1 with TRBJ1-1, with no clear D. Germline V gene lookup returns CDR1 MGHDK and CDR2 SYGVNS. The CDR3 loop spans 12 amino acids. V lost 3 bases and J 11 bases, leaving 13 bases between the germline ends. The CDR3 spells CASSDAEGGAFF. DNA of the CDR3: TGTGCCAGCAGTGATGCGGAGGGTGGGGCTTTCTTT.

This chain connects TRBV10-3 to TRBJ2-5; D possibly corresponds to TRBD1 (5 bases). Trimming removed 2 bases from V and 2 bases from J, with 6 bases in between. Germline CDR1 reads ENHRY; CDR2 reads SYGVKD. This CDR3 contains 13 residues. CDR3 amino acids: CAISERQQETQYF. CDR3 DNA sequence: TGTGCCATCAGTGAGCGACAGCAAGAGACCCAGTACTTC.

V is TRBV7-9 and J is TRBJ2-3; D is perhaps TRBD1 (5 bases). V lost 1 base and J 0 bases, leaving 8 bases between the germline ends. CDR1 is SEHNR, CDR2 FQNEAQ, per germline (reference sequence). The CDR3 sequence is 15 residues long. Here the CDR3 reads CASSLGQPSTDTQYF. In DNA form, the CDR3 reads TGTGCCAGCAGCTTAGGACAGCCAAGCACAGATACGCAGTATTTT.

V is TRBV6-6 and J is TRBJ1-1; 7 bases are shared with TRBD1. V shed 5 bases, J shed 9 bases, and the junction held 6 bases outside the gene matches. The CDR3 extends over 12 amino acids. Germline lookup yields CDR1 MNHNY and CDR2 SVGAGI (reference sequence). As DNA, the CDR3 is TGTGCCAGCAGTCCTCGGACAGGAAAAGCTTTCTTT. Translated: CASSPRTGKAFF.

J is TRBJ2-1 and V is TRBV2; D uncertain. The V gene's germline CDR1 is SNHLY and CDR2 FYNNEI. Trimming left V 2 bases short and J 5 bases short, with 13 bases between. The CDR3 contains 15 residues. This CDR3 is CASSERFAGNNEQFF. The CDR3 bases are TGTGCCAGCAGTGAACGGTTTGCAGGTAACAATGAGCAGTTCTTC.

This clone was counted once. V is TRBV25-1 and J is TRBJ1-2; 10 bases are shared with TRBD1. V lost 4 bases and J lost 4; bases outside the gene matches: 6. This CDR3 comprises 15 residues. Germline CDR1 and CDR2: MGHDK and SYGVNS. CDR3: CASSVGQGDGYGYTF. As DNA, the CDR3 is TGTGCCAGCAGTGTTGGACAGGGGGATGGCTATGGCTACACCTTC.

V gene TRBV9 combines with J gene TRBJ2-3; TRBD1 might be the D (5 bases). V was clipped by 0 bases and J by 3 bases, with 11 bases between them. Germline lookup yields CDR1 SGDLS and CDR2 YYNGEE. CDR3 length equals 15 residues. The CDR3 nucleotides read TGTGCCAGCAGCGTAGCGGCAGGGATAACAGATACGCAGTATTTT. Translating it yields CASSVAAGITDTQYF.

This clone occurred a few times. This chain links TRBV19 with TRBJ1-1; 7 nucleotides align to TRBD1. The CDR3 consists of 13 residues. Germline CDR1 and CDR2: LNHDA and SQIVND (reference sequence). The J segment lost 8 bases and the V segment lost 1 base, leaving 4 bases of the junction unmatched. In nucleotides, the CDR3 is TGTGCCAGTAGTATAGTGGGACAGTGGGAAGCTTTCTTT. As protein: CASSIVGQWEAFF.

The rearrangement uses TRBV6-5 and TRBJ2-7; TRBD2 aligns across 10 bases. CDR1 is MNHEY and CDR2 is SVGAGI in the germline V gene. CDR3 length: 15 amino acids. V shed 6 bases, J shed 3 bases, and the junction held 8 bases outside the gene matches. CDR3: CASRGASGRVYEQYF. In DNA form, the CDR3 reads TGTGCCAGCAGGGGAGCTAGCGGGAGAGTCTACGAGCAGTACTTC.

The rearrangement uses TRBV6-1 and TRBJ2-1, with D perhaps matching TRBD2 (6 bases). This CDR3 has 13 amino acids. V was clipped by 7 bases and J by 4 bases, with 11 bases between them. CDR1 MNHNS and CDR2 SASEGT come from the germline V gene. CDR3 amino acids: CASTGGVYNEQFF. The CDR3 bases are TGTGCCAGCACCGGGGGAGTTTACAATGAGCAGTTCTTC.

V usage is TRBV28 and J usage is TRBJ2-5; a possible D gene is TRBD1 (6 bases). Trimming took 2 bases from V and 2 from J, leaving 18 bases between them. This CDR3 has 17 amino acids. Looked up from germline, CDR1 is MDHEN and CDR2 is SYDVKM. CDR3 sequence (DNA): TGTGCCAGCAGTTTAGGAATTAGAGGACAGATACAAGAGACCCAGTACTTC. It is translated as CASSLGIRGQIQETQYF.

This clone was counted only a few times. This chain links TRBV5-4 with TRBJ1-2; D is unresolved. The CDR3 consists of 14 residues. The germline gives CDR1 SGHNT, CDR2 YYREEE (reference sequence). The ends were cut back, 3 bases at V and 4 bases at J, with 13 bases in the middle. CDR3 loop: CASSSPWSGYGYTF. The CDR3 DNA is TGTGCCAGCAGCTCCCCTTGGTCGGGCTATGGCTACACCTTC.

The genes are TRBV5-4 and TRBJ2-7; weak D call: TRBD2 (7 bases). The germline gives CDR1 SGHNT, CDR2 YYREEE (reference sequence). CDR3 length equals 15 residues. The ends were cut back, 3 bases at V and 0 bases at J, with 13 bases in the middle. DNA of the CDR3: TGTGCCAGCAGCTGGGGGGGCGGGGGCTCCTACGAGCAGTACTTC. Amino acids: CASSWGGGGSYEQYF. Supplemented by reference TRBV5-4 and TRBJ2-7, the full variable domain reads ETGVTQSPTHLIKTRGQQVTLRCSSQSGHNTVSWYQQALGQGPQFIFQYYREEENGRGNFPPRFSGLQFPNYSSELNVNALELDDSALYLCASSWGGGGSYEQYFGPGTRLTVT.

The gene calls are TRBV7-6 and TRBJ2-5, with a weak D call TRBD1 (5 bases). This CDR3 comprises 15 residues. Germline CDR1 and CDR2: SGHVS and FNYEAQ. Trimming pared 7 bases from V and 5 bases from J, leaving 20 bases between. In DNA form, the CDR3 reads TGTGCCAGCACCCCCACAGGACGCGCAAGGGAGACCCAGTACTTC. Residues: CASTPTGRARETQYF.

On this clone: Compared with germline, one end of the junction differs, possibly owing to a read error. The chain joins TRBV7-7 to TRBJ2-5; TRBD2 agrees at 9 bases. The CDR3 spans 15 residues. CDR1 SSHAT and CDR2 FNYEAQ come from the germline V gene (reference sequence). The CDR3 DNA reads TGTGCTAGCAGCTCTAGCGGGGCCGTGGGAGAGACCCAGTACTTC. Its protein product is CASSSSGAVGETQYF.

This rearrangement joins TRBV2 to TRBJ1-5; tentative D call: TRBD1 (5 bases). CDR3 length: 12 residues. Germline V CDR1 and CDR2: SNHLY, FYNNEI. V lost 10 bases and J lost 6, with 13 bases in between. This CDR3 reads CATGGVAQPQHF. DNA for the CDR3: TGTGCCACGGGGGGGGTTGCTCAGCCCCAGCATTTT.

The V and J genes are TRBV7-2 and TRBJ2-5, with TRBD2 identical over 10 bases. The last part of the DNA fits TRBJ2-7 better; the J call may be wrong. Germline lookup yields CDR1 SGHTA and CDR2 FQGNSA. The CDR3 sequence is 15 residues long. The DNA of the CDR3 is TGTGCCAGCAGCTTAGTAGCGGGAGGAGTCTACGAGCAGTACTTC. Encoded protein: CASSLVAGGVYEQYF.

This chain joins TRBV10-3 and TRBJ1-4, with 7 bases matching TRBD1. Germline V lookup: CDR1 ENHRY, CDR2 SYGVKD. This CDR3 is 14 amino acids long. The V and J ends lost 5 bases and 8 bases, in that order; junction bases with no gene match: 8. CDR3 DNA sequence: TGTGCCATCAGTATTAGAGGGGACAGAGAAAAACTGTTTTTT. Its protein is CAISIRGDREKLFF.

The chain carries TRBV6-5 and TRBJ1-5; tentatively, D is TRBD1 (5 bases). The CDR3 spans 14 residues. The germline gives CDR1 MNHEY, CDR2 SVGAGI. Deletions cut 3 bases from V and 5 bases from J, with 11 bases between. The CDR3 is CASSYRAGDQPQHF. CDR3 DNA sequence: TGTGCCAGCAGTTATCGGGCGGGGGATCAGCCCCAGCATTTT.

The rearrangement links TRBV7-9 to TRBJ1-5; D is undetermined. This CDR3 spans 13 amino acids. The germline V and J ends were trimmed by 1 base and 6 bases, with 7 bases remaining between them. Per germline, CDR1 SEHNR and CDR2 FQNEAQ (reference sequence). The DNA of the CDR3 is TGTGCCAGCAGCTTAGACGTCGGTCAGCCCCAGCATTTT. Protein sequence: CASSLDVGQPQHF.

This chain links TRBV29-1 with TRBJ2-7, with a tentative D call TRBD1 (9 bases). The germline V and J ends were trimmed by 6 bases and 3 bases, with 15 bases remaining between them. The CDR3 extends over 13 amino acids. The germline V gene encodes CDR1 SQVTM and CDR2 ANQGSEA. The CDR3 bases are TGCAGCGTGGCGGGGGGACAGGGCTACGAGCAGTACTTC. It codes for CSVAGGQGYEQYF.

V and J are TRBV10-3 and TRBJ1-1; 10 bases agree with TRBD1. V gave up 6 bases and J gave up 1 base; unmatched junction bases: 5. CDR1 ENHRY and CDR2 SYGVKD come from the germline V gene. This CDR3 has 15 amino acids. The CDR3, as DNA: TGTGCCATCAGGACAGGGGGCGAGGGGAACACTGAAGCTTTCTTT. Translating it yields CAIRTGGEGNTEAFF.

CDR3 DNA sequence: TGTGCCAGCAGCTTAGTAGCCAGGGACGGGGGTGAGCAGTTCTTC. This codes for CASSLVARDGGEQFF. This sequence joins TRBV7-9 and TRBJ2-1, with a possible D match to TRBD2 (6 bases). CDR3 length equals 15 residues. Germline loops: CDR1 SEHNR, CDR2 FQNEAQ (reference sequence). V lost 1 base and J 9 bases, leaving 16 bases between the germline ends.

In this sample, this clone turned up a few times. The rearrangement joins TRBV6-5 to TRBJ1-1; TRBD1 matches at 8 bases. V was pared by 5 bases and J by 5 bases, with 4 bases of the junction left unmatched. CDR3 length equals 13 residues. Germline V lookup: CDR1 MNHEY, CDR2 SVGAGI. CDR3 residues: CASSPDRETEAFF. The CDR3 bases are TGTGCCAGCAGTCCGGACAGGGAGACTGAAGCTTTCTTT.

This chain uses TRBV27 with TRBJ1-2; TRBD1 might be the D (6 bases). Germline CDR1 reads MNHEY; CDR2 reads SMNVEV (reference sequence). Trimming cost V 5 bases and J 2 bases, with 15 bases left between them. This CDR3 is 15 amino acids long. DNA of the CDR3: TGTGCCAGCAGTCCGACCGTGGACAGCAACTATGGCTACACCTTC. It codes for CASSPTVDSNYGYTF.

This clone was seen just once. The chain recombines TRBV6-5 with TRBJ2-2; no definite D call. The CDR3 covers 14 residues. Germline loops: CDR1 MNHEY, CDR2 SVGAGI. Trimming pared 10 bases from V and 0 bases from J, leaving 12 bases between. The CDR3, as DNA: TGTGCCACTAAAACCCCCACGAACACCGGGGAGCTGTTTTTT. This codes for CATKTPTNTGELFF.

The chain links TRBV7-3 to TRBJ1-3; 7 bases are shared with TRBD1. The junction had 9 bases not matched to a gene; V was cut back by 2 bases and J by 2 bases. The CDR3 runs to 17 residues. Germline CDR1 is SGHTA and CDR2 is FQGTGA. The CDR3 loop is CASSLGVLRGTGNTIYF. The CDR3 DNA is TGTGCCAGCAGCTTAGGGGTTCTCAGGGGGACTGGAAACACCATATATTTT.

The genes are TRBV5-1 and TRBJ2-7; unclear D gene. V was cut by 2 bases and J by 0 bases, with 9 bases left in between. The CDR3 consists of 14 residues. Germline V gene data show CDR1 as SGHRS and CDR2 as YFSETQ. CDR3 bases: TGCGCCAGCAGCTTTACTACGACCTCCTACGAGCAGTACTTC. It specifies CASSFTTTSYEQYF.

In this sample, this clone turned up a few times. The chain employs TRBV6-5 and TRBJ1-1, with 9 bases identical to TRBD1. Unmatched junction bases numbered 4, after V lost 5 bases and J lost 6 bases. Germline CDR1 and CDR2: MNHEY and SVGAGI. The CDR3 length is 13 residues. DNA of the CDR3: TGTGCCAGCAGTCAAGGACAGGGGCCTGAAGCTTTCTTT. Translating gives CASSQGQGPEAFF.

As for this clone: The DNA is omitted, as the CDR3 cannot be located on it reliably, and the CDR3 follows TCRdb's listing. This sequence joins TRBV7-9 and TRBJ2-2; the table's D call TRBD1 went unverified against the DNA. From its first to its last residue, the CDR3 has 14 amino acids. The germline gives CDR1 SEHNR, CDR2 FQNEAQ (reference sequence). CDR3 protein: CASSFGQGSGELFF.

V is TRBV4-2 and J is TRBJ2-3; 14 nucleotides line up with TRBD2. The CDR3 has 17 residues. Germline V gene data show CDR1 as LGHNA and CDR2 as YNFKEQ. J gave up 6 bases and V 3 bases, and 8 bases lay outside the gene matches. Here the CDR3 reads CASSQDGTSGGADTQYF. Here the CDR3 DNA reads TGTGCCAGCAGCCAGGACGGGACTAGCGGGGGAGCCGATACGCAGTATTTT.